The text below deals with one T cell receptor (beta chain). These data originate in a study of Graves' ophthalmopathy and Graves' hyperthyroidism. The CDR3 is 13 amino acids. V lost 8 bases, J lost 7 bases, and 15 bases lay in between. Per germline, CDR1 MNHEY and CDR2 SVGAGI. Diagnoses were established from clinical symptoms, serum thyroxine, TRAb, thyroid ultrasound and orbital computed tomography. Amplified TCR beta CDR3 regions were obtained using RNA transcripts as template. The first-round RT-PCR employed HTBI primers together with the Qiagen OneStep RT-PCR kit. A multiplex PCR was then performed as the second round. From the multiplex PCR reads, TCRdb called clonotypes with MiXCR, one entry per CDR3 protein. The table has 400,000 to 450,000 distinct CDR3 sequences, approximately 21% seen once; the top ten hold 2.5% to 3%.

The sequenced sample consisted of peripheral blood. The chain combines TRBV6-5 with TRBJ2-4; D not resolved. The receptor's source is a woman aged 18-29 years with stable Graves' hyperthyroidism. The CDR3 sequence: CASFDRSANIQYF. DNA of the CDR3: TGTGCCAGCTTCGACCGGTCGGCTAACATTCAGTACTTC.